These 20 T cell receptor beta chains were sequenced from one sample in a study of T-cell reconstitution after alpha-beta-depleted transplantation in children. Using unique molecular identifiers, the investigators prepared the TCRbeta library. From the PCR reads, TCRdb called clonotypes with MiXCR, one entry per CDR3 protein. The repertoire consists of around 190,000 distinct CDR3 sequences, with approximately 7% occurring once and the leading ten covering just over 5.5%. Source: PBMCs, taken before TCRalphabeta/CD19-depleted stem cell transplant. The receptors were gathered from a boy aged 2 to 9 with acute lymphoblastic leukemia, due to receive a stem cell transplant.

In its sample, this clonotype was seen many times. The chain links TRBV7-9 to TRBJ2-7; D uncertain. Germline V CDR1 and CDR2: SEHNR, FQNEAQ (reference sequence). The CDR3 contains 12 residues. The germline V and J ends were trimmed by 5 bases and 3 bases, with 8 bases remaining between them. CDR3 DNA: TGTGCCAGCAGCCATGATCGCTACGAGCAGTACTTC. This codes for CASSHDRYEQYF.

This clonotype was seen a handful of times. The CDR3 DNA is TGTGCCAGCAGTTTACTGTGGGGTAACACTGAAGCTTTCTTT. This encodes CASSLLWGNTEAFF. The J gene is TRBJ1-1, the V gene TRBV28; no clear D. V was trimmed by 2 bases and J by 2 bases, leaving 9 bases between them. The germline CDR1 and CDR2 sequences are MDHEN and SYDVKM. The CDR3 is 14 residues long. The complete variable domain, with remaining parts taken from reference TRBV28 and TRBJ1-1, reads DVKVTQSSRYLVKRTGEKVFLECVQDMDHENMFWYRQDPGLGLRLIYFSYDVKMKEKGDIPEGYSVSREKKERFSLILESASTNQTSMYLCASSLLWGNTEAFFGQGTRLTVV.

This clonotype appeared many times. The V and J genes are TRBV7-9 and TRBJ1-1, with D possibly matching TRBD1 (6 bases). With 5 bases removed from V and 4 bases from J, the gap between germline ends came to 20 bases. CDR1 SEHNR and CDR2 FQNEAQ come from the germline V gene (reference sequence). The CDR3 runs 16 residues. The CDR3 spells CASSPQRGEASTEAFF. For the CDR3, the DNA is TGTGCCAGCAGCCCTCAAAGGGGGGAGGCTAGCACTGAAGCTTTCTTT.

The CDR3 DNA reads TGCAGTGCTAGGGGACAGAGGCTCTATAATTCACCCCTCCACTTT. Protein product: CSARGQRLYNSPLHF. The chain is built from TRBV20-1 and TRBJ1-6; 7 bases are shared with TRBD1. The CDR3 length is 15 residues. Per the germline V gene, CDR1 is DFQATT and CDR2 is SNEGSKA (reference sequence). V lost 3 bases and J lost 3; bases outside the gene matches: 5.

This clonotype was seen at least ten times. DNA for the CDR3: TGCGCCAGCAGTGAGTCCCTAGCGGGTAACCGGGAGCTGTTTTTT. Amino acid sequence: CASSESLAGNRELFF. The chain carries TRBV10-1 and TRBJ2-2; the match to TRBD2 covers 8 bases. This CDR3 has 15 amino acids. The junction had 6 bases not matched to a gene; V was cut back by 0 bases and J by 9 bases. The V gene's germline CDR1 is WNHNN and CDR2 SYGVQD (reference sequence).

This clonotype was found many times. The V and J genes are TRBV24-1 and TRBJ2-3, with TRBD2 as a possible D gene (5 bases). Germline CDR1 reads KGHDR; CDR2 reads SFDVKD. The CDR3 is made up of 15 amino acids. V dropped 4 bases and J dropped 4 bases, with 14 bases sitting between them. CDR3 sequence (DNA): TGTGCCACCAGTGAGGGAGAAGGGTGGGCAGATACGCAGTATTTT. Its protein is CATSEGEGWADTQYF.

At least ten counts were recorded for this clonotype. The chain combines TRBV5-5 with TRBJ2-7; possibly TRBD1 for D (6 bases). The CDR3 consists of 14 residues. Germline V gene sequence: CDR1 SGHKS, CDR2 YYEKEE (reference sequence). With 4 bases removed from V and 3 bases from J, the gap between germline ends came to 14 bases. The CDR3 DNA follows: TGTGCCAGCAGCCAAGAGGACAGTGACTACGAGCAGTACTTC. This codes for CASSQEDSDYEQYF.

The table lists this clonotype with many counts. The V and J genes are TRBV20-1 and TRBJ2-3, with 8 positions matching TRBD2. J was trimmed by 1 base and V by 3 bases; bases with no gene match: 12. Germline V CDR1 and CDR2: DFQATT, SNEGSKA (reference sequence). There are 17 residues in the CDR3. The CDR3 spells CSASGGASPWGTDTQYF. The CDR3, as DNA: TGCAGTGCTAGCGGGGGGGCCTCACCCTGGGGCACAGATACGCAGTATTTT.

This clonotype was seen more than once but under ten times. The chain couples TRBV7-9 to TRBJ1-1; D possibly corresponds to TRBD1 (5 bases). In germline, CDR1 is SEHNR, CDR2 FQNEAQ (reference sequence). The CDR3 spans 12 residues. Between the trimmed V and J ends, which lost 3 bases and 6 bases, there was a span of 8 bases. CDR3 coding DNA: TGTGCCAGCAGCTTGGGGCTTGCTGAAGCTTTCTTT. Protein product: CASSLGLAEAFF. The whole variable domain, filled in from reference TRBV7-9 and TRBJ1-1, reads DTGVSQNPRHKITKRGQNVTFRCDPISEHNRLYWYRQTLGQGPEFLTYFQNEAQLEKSRLLSDRFSAERPKGSFSTLEIQRTEQGDSAMYLCASSLGLAEAFFGQGTRLTVV.

This clonotype was seen a few times. J is TRBJ2-1 and V is TRBV7-8, with a possible D match to TRBD2 (7 bases). Trimming cost V 5 bases and J 15 bases, with 14 bases left between them. The germline V gene encodes CDR1 SGHVS and CDR2 FQNEAQ. The length of the CDR3 is 11 residues. CDR3 protein: CASSLGGPRFF. CDR3 DNA sequence: TGTGCCAGCAGCCTCGGGGGGCCACGGTTCTTC.

This clonotype was counted many times. The chain recombines TRBV5-1 with TRBJ2-1; D is unclear. CDR1 is SGHRS and CDR2 is YFSETQ in the germline V gene. V was shortened by 4 bases and J by 4 bases, with 9 bases between the two germline ends. The CDR3 covers 13 residues. The CDR3 region has the DNA TGCGCCAGCAGCCAAGAAGTTTACAATGAGCAGTTCTTC. Protein: CASSQEVYNEQFF.

At least ten counts were recorded for this clonotype. CDR3 residues: CASRPGQGSSYEQYF. The CDR3 nucleotides are TGTGCCAGCAGGCCAGGACAGGGCAGCTCCTACGAGCAGTACTTC. This sequence joins TRBV28 and TRBJ2-7; 8 bases fit TRBD1. After removal of 6 bases from V and 0 bases from J, the junction contained 7 bases not matched to a gene. This CDR3 is built from 15 residues. Germline V CDR1 and CDR2: MDHEN, SYDVKM.

The sample holds many counts of this clonotype. This chain connects TRBV12-3 or TRBV12-4 to TRBJ1-1; D is unresolved. This CDR3 is built from 13 residues. The V end lost 1 base, the J end lost 3 bases, and 6 bases lay between the germline ends. The chain's CDR3 is CASSLGIHTEAFF. As DNA, the CDR3 is TGTGCCAGCAGTTTAGGCATCCACACTGAAGCTTTCTTT.

The sample holds many counts of this clonotype. CDR3 in amino acids: CASGHGQGEQFF. In DNA, the CDR3 is TGTGCCTCCGGGCACGGCCAGGGTGAGCAGTTCTTC. This chain links TRBV10-3 with TRBJ2-1, with D tentatively TRBD1 (5 bases). Germline values: CDR1 ENHRY, CDR2 SYGVKD. Trimming took 11 bases from V and 9 from J, leaving 17 bases between them. CDR3 length: 12 residues.

This clonotype appeared many times. The rearrangement links TRBV6-2 or TRBV6-3 to TRBJ1-1; D is ambiguous. The germline V gene encodes CDR1 MNHEY and CDR2 SVGEGT. The germline V and J ends were trimmed by 3 bases and 5 bases, with 7 bases remaining between them. The CDR3 loop spans 12 amino acids. In DNA, the CDR3 is TGTGCCAGCAGTTATTTTAGGACTGAAGCTTTCTTT. Translating gives CASSYFRTEAFF.

This clonotype was counted at least ten times. The chain carries TRBV5-1 and TRBJ2-1; TRBD2 matches at 10 bases. V lost 4 bases and J lost 6; bases outside the gene matches: 7. The CDR3 covers 15 residues. Germline-derived CDR1 and CDR2 are SGHRS and YFSETQ. The DNA for the CDR3 is TGCGCCAGCAGCCTCGGGACTAGCGTTCCCAATGAGCAGTTCTTC. Translating it yields CASSLGTSVPNEQFF.

The chain carries TRBV5-1 and TRBJ2-1, with 8 positions matching TRBD1. The germline gives CDR1 SGHRS, CDR2 YFSETQ. J lost 2 bases, V lost 2 bases, and 6 bases had no gene match. CDR3 length: 16 residues. The DNA of the CDR3 is TGCGCCAGCAGCTTAACAGGGGGACTCACCTACAATGAGCAGTTCTTC. Amino acids: CASSLTGGLTYNEQFF.

This clonotype has ten or more counts. The chain couples TRBV28 to TRBJ1-1; D unclear. The V end lost 9 bases, the J end lost 1 base, and 12 bases lay between the germline ends. In germline, CDR1 is MDHEN, CDR2 SYDVKM. This CDR3 contains 13 residues. This CDR3 reads CASKPPPNTEAFF. CDR3 nucleotide sequence: TGTGCCAGTAAACCTCCACCGAACACTGAAGCTTTCTTT.

This clonotype was counted many times. The J gene is TRBJ2-3, the V gene TRBV12-3 or TRBV12-4, with D unclear. V lost 6 bases to trimming and J lost 4 bases, with 11 bases between them. There are 13 residues in the CDR3. Written as DNA, the CDR3 is TGTGCCAGCAGCTCCGACCGGGCAGATACGCAGTATTTT. Amino acid sequence: CASSSDRADTQYF.

This clonotype was observed at least ten times. The rearrangement uses TRBV21-1 and TRBJ2-7; no DNA check was done on the table's D call, TRBD1. TRBV21-1 represents a pseudogene. The CDR3 is 15 amino acids. This CDR3 reads CASSSRTADSYEQYF. The CDR3 DNA reads as TGTGCCAGCAGCAGTCGGACAGCCGACTCCTACGAGCAGTACTTC.